These 9 T cell receptor beta chains originate from one sample sequenced in a study of T cell clonality in common variable immunodeficiency. Study outcomes and limitations: In common variable immunodeficiency, TCR beta chains reportedly carried fewer deletions and N-nucleotide insertions.

Which antigens these TCRs recognize remains unknown. Sequenced by immunoSEQ multiplex PCR; TCRdb stores in-frame clones only, minus some. The sample holds some 14,000 clones, and no clone turns up only once. Sequenced: peripheral blood mononuclear cells. These receptors came from a human donor with common variable immunodeficiency.

This clone occurred a few times. The read is 3 residues too short to cover the CDR3 end, so that end is filled in from the germline J gene. V is TRBV5-1 and J is TRBJ1-2; tentatively, D is TRBD1 (5 bases). Germline CDR1 SGHRS, CDR2 YFSETQ. This CDR3 region has 12 residues. Trimming took off 5 bases at V and 3 bases at J, with 8 bases between the two ends. The part of the CDR3 DNA that was read is TGCGCCAGCAGAGGAGGGGACTATGGC. Amino acids: CASRGGDYG. The CDR3 reads in full as CASRGGDYGYTF.

Of note for this clone: The read gets to within 3 residues of the CDR3 end, and the germline J gene fills in the rest. The chain recombines TRBV7-3 with TRBJ2-3; no clear D gene. Germline V gene lookup returns CDR1 SGHTA and CDR2 FQGTGA. The CDR3 has 13 amino acids. With 1 base removed from V and 6 bases from J, the gap between germline ends came to 8 bases. CDR3: CASSLRHLDTQYF. Partial CDR3 DNA: TGTGCCAGCAGCTTAAGACACCTCGATACG. The variable domain in full, completed from reference TRBV7-3 and TRBJ2-3, reads GAGVSQTPSNKVTEKGKYVELRCDPISGHTALYWYRQSLGQGPEFLIYFQGTGAADDSGLPNDRFFAVRPEGSVSTLKIQRTERGDSAVYLCASSLRHLDTQYFGPGTRLTVL.

This clone was seen a handful of times. From the germline J gene comes the end of the CDR3, since the read stops 3 residues before it. This CDR3 is also generated by other DNA sequences in the sample. This chain uses TRBV2 with TRBJ1-5; 11 bases agree with TRBD1. The J segment lost 4 bases and the V segment lost 3 bases, leaving 2 bases of the junction unmatched. The CDR3 length is 15 residues. Germline V gene data show CDR1 as SNHLY and CDR2 as FYNNEI. The DNA read from the CDR3 is TGTGCCAGCAGTGACCGGGACAGGGGGAATCAGCCC. Translating it yields CASSDRDRGNQP. The whole CDR3 sequence reads CASSDRDRGNQPQHF.

Ten or more counts support this clone. The missing CDR3 end, 3 residues past where the read stops, is filled in from the germline J gene. The gene calls are TRBV5-1 and TRBJ1-3; D might be TRBD1 (5 bases). Deletions cut 1 base from V and 4 bases from J, with 12 bases between. The CDR3 is 15 residues long. Germline CDR1 is SGHRS and CDR2 is YFSETQ. Here the CDR3 reads CASSLSEGNGNTIYF. The sequenced part of the CDR3 DNA is TGCGCCAGCAGCTTGTCGGAGGGGAACGGAAACACC.

The sample holds a few counts of this clone. The read ends 3 residues early relative to the CDR3; the germline J gene fills the gap. V is TRBV7-8 and J is TRBJ1-6; 11 bases align to TRBD1. The CDR3 loop spans 16 amino acids. Germline V lookup: CDR1 SGHVS, CDR2 FQNEAQ. V was clipped by 5 bases and J by 9 bases; unmatched bases: 9. This chain's CDR3 is CASSPRGQGAASPLHF. The DNA read from the CDR3 is TGTGCCAGCAGCCCCCGTGGACAGGGGGCGGCTTCACCC.

A note on this clone: Read data end 3 residues before the CDR3 end; the end is taken from the germline J gene. The chain is built from TRBV20-1 and TRBJ2-5, with D possibly TRBD2 on 6 matching bases. Germline CDR1 DFQATT, CDR2 SNEGSKA (reference sequence). This CDR3 contains 15 residues. Trimming pared 6 bases from V and 5 bases from J, leaving 22 bases between. The part of the CDR3 DNA that was read is TGCAGTGCAACCAACGTACCGGGGGTGTGGGAGACC. Amino acids: CSATNVPGVWET. The complete CDR3 protein is CSATNVPGVWETQYF.

The CDR3 loop is CASSQAAWNEQFF. Incomplete CDR3 DNA: TGTGCCAGCTCACAAGCAGCGTGGAATGAG. The chain has TRBV18 and TRBJ2-1; D call uncertain. From the germline J gene comes the end of the CDR3, since the read stops 3 residues before it. The CDR3 consists of 13 residues. With 4 bases removed from V and 7 bases from J, the gap between germline ends came to 11 bases. In germline, CDR1 is KGHSH, CDR2 LQKENI.

There are a few counts of this clone. The CDR3 end is not reached by the read, which stops 3 residues before it; the germline J gene fills it in. The V call is TRBV7-3, the J call TRBJ2-3, with D possibly TRBD2 on 6 matching bases. Germline CDR1 SGHTA, CDR2 FQGTGA. The CDR3 is made up of 15 amino acids. The germline V and J ends were trimmed by 3 bases and 0 bases, with 10 bases remaining between them. The covered CDR3 bases are TGTGCCAGCAGCTTCCATGGGACTAGCACAGATACG. Translating gives CASSFHGTSTDT. From start to end, the CDR3 is CASSFHGTSTDTQYF.

This clone was observed at least ten times. The read gets to within 3 residues of the CDR3 end, and the germline J gene fills in the rest. This sequence joins TRBV12-5 and TRBJ1-6, with a possible D match to TRBD1 (5 bases). This CDR3 region has 14 residues. Germline V CDR1 and CDR2: LGHNT, FRNRAP. V was shortened by 7 bases and J by 5 bases, with 12 bases between the two germline ends. The CDR3: CASALGQNNSPLHF. CDR3 DNA (partial): TGTGCTAGTGCCTTGGGGCAGAATAATTCACCC.